The sequence of this T cell receptor beta chain was determined in a study of blood T cell repertoires in COVID-19. Study context: Samples of COVID-19 (acute and convalescent) were obtained from the United States, Italy and Spain.

Trimming pared 4 bases from V and 0 bases from J, leaving 13 bases between. The CDR3 runs to 15 residues. The germline gives CDR1 LGHDT, CDR2 YNNKEL (reference sequence). Generated by immunoSEQ multiplex PCR, the TCRdb table keeps only in-frame clones and is missing some. The repertoire includes approximately 290,000 clones, roughly 84% of them detected once, and roughly 0.94% sits in the top ten. The specimen was peripheral blood. The receptor comes from a human donor with COVID-19, enrolled during active disease. The donor label of this sample is uncertain. This chain links TRBV3-1 (or the pseudogene TRBV3-2) with TRBJ2-7, with TRBD1 as a possible D gene (6 bases). The CDR3 DNA reads as TGTGCCAGCAGCCGATACAGGGTGAGCTCCTACGAGCAGTACTTC. The encoded protein is CASSRYRVSSYEQYF.